These 5 T cell receptor beta chains share one sample of origin, sequenced in a study of blood T cell repertoires in COVID-19 (dated by TCRdb to 2018 to 2020). Library generation was performed with the immunoSEQ multiplex PCR assay. In its TCRdb copy, this immuneACCESS table keeps in-frame sequences only and misses some clones. Where compared with another copy, unresolved V genes explain less than half of these, and the others have no known cause. The sample data list over 400,000 clones, and 80% to 90% of these were observed just once. Of the sample, more than 3% falls within the top ten clones. Material: peripheral blood. These receptors originate from a human donor in a cohort sampled during active COVID-19.

This chain links TRBV3-1 (or the pseudogene TRBV3-2) with TRBJ1-2, with 7 bases fitting TRBD1. With V trimmed by 0 bases and J by 3 bases, 10 bases remained unmatched. CDR3 length: 17 amino acids. Germline V gene data show CDR1 as LGHDT and CDR2 as YNNKEL (reference sequence). The CDR3 coding sequence is TGTGCCAGCAGCCAAGACTCCCCGGGACAGAGGTACTATGGCTACACCTTC. It translates to CASSQDSPGQRYYGYTF.

V gene TRBV6-5 combines with J gene TRBJ1-1; the match to TRBD1 covers 8 bases. This CDR3 comprises 14 residues. V lost 6 bases to trimming and J lost 3 bases; unmatched junction nucleotides: 6. In germline, CDR1 is MNHEY, CDR2 SVGAGI. DNA for the CDR3: TGTGCCAGCAGGCCCACAGGGGGATACACTGAAGCTTTCTTT. Translating it yields CASRPTGGYTEAFF.

The chain has TRBV7-3 and TRBJ2-1; a possible D gene is TRBD2 (6 bases). This CDR3 is 15 amino acids long. V was trimmed by 4 bases and J by 8 bases, leaving 18 bases between them. CDR1 is SGHTA and CDR2 is FQGTGA in the germline V gene. The CDR3 coding sequence is TGTGCCAGCAGCTCGCTGGCTAGCGTTAGGGATGAGCAGTTCTTC. It encodes CASSSLASVRDEQFF.

The chain has TRBV3-1 (or the pseudogene TRBV3-2) and TRBJ2-4; 15 positions agree with TRBD2. The V and J ends lost 4 bases and 13 bases, in that order; junction bases with no gene match: 8. Per the germline V gene, CDR1 is LGHDT and CDR2 is YNNKEL (reference sequence). The CDR3 runs 15 residues. The CDR3 loop reads CASSLSRTSGREQYF. CDR3 sequence (DNA): TGTGCCAGCAGCCTTTCAAGGACTAGCGGGAGGGAACAGTACTTC.

V and J are TRBV6-2 or TRBV6-3 and TRBJ2-5, with D perhaps TRBD2 (5 bases). Germline V CDR1 and CDR2: MNHEY, SVGEGT. V was clipped by 4 bases and J by 2 bases, with 14 bases between them. The CDR3 is 15 amino acids. CDR3 in DNA: TGTGCCAGCAGTTGGGAGAGCGGAGCTCAAGAGACCCAGTACTTC. It yields the protein CASSWESGAQETQYF.